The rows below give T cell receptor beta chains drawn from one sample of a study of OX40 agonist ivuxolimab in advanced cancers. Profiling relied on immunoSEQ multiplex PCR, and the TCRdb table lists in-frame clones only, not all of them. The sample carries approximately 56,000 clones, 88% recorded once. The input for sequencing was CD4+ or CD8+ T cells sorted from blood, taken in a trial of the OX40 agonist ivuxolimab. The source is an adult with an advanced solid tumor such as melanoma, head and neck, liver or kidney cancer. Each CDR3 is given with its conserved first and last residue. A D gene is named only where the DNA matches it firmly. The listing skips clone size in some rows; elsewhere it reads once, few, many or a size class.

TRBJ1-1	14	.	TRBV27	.	CASSWGRLNTEAFF	TGTGCCAGCAGTTGGGGACGGCTGAACACTGAAGCTTTCTTT
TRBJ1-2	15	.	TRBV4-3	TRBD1	CASSQGQGSGYGYTF	TGCGCCAGCAGCCAAGGACAGGGGAGTGGCTATGGCTACACCTTC
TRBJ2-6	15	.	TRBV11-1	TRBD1	CASRGQGSGANVLTF	TGTGCCAGCAGGGGACAGGGCTCTGGGGCCAACGTCCTGACTTTC
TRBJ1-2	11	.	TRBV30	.	CAWTEAYGYTF	TGTGCCTGGACTGAGGCATATGGCTACACCTTC
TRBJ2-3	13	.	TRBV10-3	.	CAISESIQYTQYF	TGTGCCATCAGTGAGTCGATCCAGTATACGCAGTATTTT
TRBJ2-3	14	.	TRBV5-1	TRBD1	CASSLGQGADTQYF	TGCGCCAGCAGCTTGGGACAGGGGGCAGATACGCAGTATTTT
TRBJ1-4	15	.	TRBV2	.	CATRGVSEGREKLFF	TGTGCCACCAGAGGGGTGTCCGAGGGGCGCGAAAAACTGTTTTTT
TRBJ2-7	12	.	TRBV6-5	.	CASSPQGDEQYF	TGTGCCAGCAGTCCGCAGGGAGACGAGCAGTACTTC
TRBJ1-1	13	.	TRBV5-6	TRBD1	CASTGQGNTEAFF	TGTGCCAGCACCGGACAGGGGAACACTGAAGCTTTCTTT
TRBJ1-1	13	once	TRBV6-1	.	CASSDLADTEAFF	TGTGCCAGCAGTGATTTGGCGGACACTGAAGCTTTCTTT
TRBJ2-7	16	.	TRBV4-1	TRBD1	CASSQGPETGGAWQYF	TGCGCCAGCAGCCAAGGGCCGGAGACAGGGGGCGCCTGGCAGTACTTC
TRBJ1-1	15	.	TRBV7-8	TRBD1	CASSFRAGGNTEAFF	TGTGCCAGCAGCTTCCGGGCAGGGGGAAACACTGAAGCTTTCTTT
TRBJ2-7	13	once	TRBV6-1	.	CASSEAKGHEQYF	TGTGCCAGCAGTGAAGCGAAGGGCCACGAGCAGTACTTC
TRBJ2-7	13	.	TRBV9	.	CASSPGSVDEQYF	TGTGCCAGCAGCCCCGGCTCTGTAGACGAGCAGTACTTC
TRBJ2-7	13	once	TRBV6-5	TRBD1	CASSPDRVHEQYF	TGTGCCAGCAGCCCTGACAGGGTCCACGAGCAGTACTTC
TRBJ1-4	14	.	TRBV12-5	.	CASGLLGVTEKLFF	TGTGCTAGTGGTCTGCTCGGGGTCACGGAAAAACTGTTTTTT
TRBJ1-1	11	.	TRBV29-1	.	CSVPGNTEAFF	TGCAGCGTTCCCGGAAACACTGAAGCTTTCTTT
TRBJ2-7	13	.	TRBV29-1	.	CSVEGDSNYEQYF	TGCAGCGTTGAAGGCGACAGCAACTACGAGCAGTACTTC
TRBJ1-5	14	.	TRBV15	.	CATSRDGGHQPQHF	TGTGCCACCAGCAGAGATGGGGGACATCAGCCCCAGCATTTT